The sample holds a few counts of the clone carrying this TCR beta chain. The data were taken from a study of blood T cells in healthy people across ages. Losses at the gene ends were 6 bases for V and 3 bases for J; bases not matched to a gene: 4. This CDR3 has 13 amino acids. Using a J-beta primer mix together with a sample-barcoded 5' primer, a second PCR was run for about 6 to 11 cycles. TCRdb re-called the 5' RACE reads through MiXCR, storing one row per CDR3 protein. The sample yields 550,000 to 750,000 distinct CDR3 sequences, around 21% seen once. The J gene is TRBJ2-5, the V gene TRBV12-3 or TRBV12-4; 7 bases agree with TRBD1. This clonotype was obtained from an older man in good health. The sample taken for sequencing was blood. DNA for the CDR3: TGTGCCAGCAGCCACAGGGGAAAAGAGACCCAGTACTTC. It encodes CASSHRGKETQYF.